This T cell receptor beta chain was recovered during a study of T cell repertoires in cytomegalovirus infection. At the level of the study: Peptides in the study included HLA-C-restricted and HLA-B-restricted CMV epitopes.

V was clipped by 1 base and J by 6 bases, with 18 bases between them. Germline CDR1 and CDR2: SGHVS and FNYEAQ. The CDR3 is 17 residues long. TCRdb itself ran the reads through MiXCR, one entry per CDR3 protein. In the table there are some 920,000 distinct CDR3 sequences, around 29% of which are singletons. This clonotype was seen only a few times. Its antigen is as yet unknown. General observations from the study: The ex vivo response showed dominance by HLA-C-restricted CMV-specific TCR beta clonotypes.

The TCR sequence derives from a human donor in good health (CMV status not recorded). Some clones in this sample may be carry-over from other donors' samples. Here the sequenced sample was cultured CD8+ T cells from PBMCs, taken from culture after CMV antigen stimulation. The rearrangement links TRBV7-6 to TRBJ2-2; D remains unclear. The CDR3 spells CASSLVWRGQLPGELFF. DNA for the CDR3: TGTGCCAGCAGCTTAGTTTGGCGCGGCCAGCTCCCCGGGGAGCTGTTTTTT. Full variable domain (missing parts from reference TRBV7-6 and TRBJ2-2): GAGVSQSPRYKVTKRGQDVALRCDPISGHVSLYWYRQALGQGPEFLTYFNYEAQQDKSGLPNDRFSAERPEGSISTLTIQRTEQRDSAMYRCASSLVWRGQLPGELFFGEGSRLTVL.